This T cell receptor beta chain was identified during a study of cytomegalovirus exposure and HLA in healthy donors. CDR1 and CDR2 (germline): SSHAT, FNYEAQ (reference sequence). There are 17 residues in the CDR3. 60 Vbeta and 13 Jbeta primers were used in PCR. The data were produced by immunoSEQ multiplex PCR, yet TCRdb's version contains in-frame clones alone and is incomplete. This table has approximately 90,000 clones, 85% appearing once. Details on this clone: The antigen remains undetermined. Relative to the germline gene, one junction end is altered; a read error may explain this.

General observations from the study: In vitro confirmation showed a few CMV-associated chains to be CMV antigen specific.

Sequenced material: PBMCs. The TCR sequence derives from a man aged 40-55 years in good health and CMV-seropositive. The V gene is TRBV7-7, the J gene TRBJ2-1; 9 nucleotides align to TRBD1. The CDR3 DNA follows: TGTGCTAGCAGCTTAGACGGGACAGGGAGCTCCTACAATGAGCAGTTCTTC. This translates into CASSLDGTGSSYNEQFF.